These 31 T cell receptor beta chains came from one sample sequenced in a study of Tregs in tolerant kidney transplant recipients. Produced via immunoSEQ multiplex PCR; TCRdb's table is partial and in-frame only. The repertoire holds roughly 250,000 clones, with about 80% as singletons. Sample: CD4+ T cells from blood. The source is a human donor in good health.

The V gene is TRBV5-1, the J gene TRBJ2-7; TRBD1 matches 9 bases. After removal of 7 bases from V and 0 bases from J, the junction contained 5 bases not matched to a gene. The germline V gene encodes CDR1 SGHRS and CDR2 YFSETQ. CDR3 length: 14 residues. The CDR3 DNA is TGCGCCAGCCGAAGGGACAGGGTCTCCTACGAGCAGTACTTC. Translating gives CASRRDRVSYEQYF.

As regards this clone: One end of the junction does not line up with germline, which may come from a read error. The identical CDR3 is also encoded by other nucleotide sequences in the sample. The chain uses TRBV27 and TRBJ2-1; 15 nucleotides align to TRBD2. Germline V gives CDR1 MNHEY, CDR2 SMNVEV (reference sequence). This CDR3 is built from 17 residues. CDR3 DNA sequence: TGCGCCAGCAGGACTAGCGGGAGGGCCGGGTCGTGGAATGAGCAGTTCTTC. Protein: CASRTSGRAGSWNEQFF.

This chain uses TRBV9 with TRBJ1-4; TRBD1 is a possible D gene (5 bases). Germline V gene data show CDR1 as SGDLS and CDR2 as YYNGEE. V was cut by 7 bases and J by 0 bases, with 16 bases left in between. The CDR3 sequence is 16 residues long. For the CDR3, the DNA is TGTGCCAGCTCGGGGGAAAAAGGTTCAACTAATGAAAAACTGTTTTTT. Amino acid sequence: CASSGEKGSTNEKLFF.

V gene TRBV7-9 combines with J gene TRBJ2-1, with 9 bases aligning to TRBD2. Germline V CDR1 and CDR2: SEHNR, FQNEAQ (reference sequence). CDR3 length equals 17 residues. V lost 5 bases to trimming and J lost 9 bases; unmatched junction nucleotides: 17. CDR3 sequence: CASSRSSWREGQSEQFF. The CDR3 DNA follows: TGTGCCAGCAGCCGCTCAAGTTGGCGGGAGGGCCAGAGTGAGCAGTTCTTC.

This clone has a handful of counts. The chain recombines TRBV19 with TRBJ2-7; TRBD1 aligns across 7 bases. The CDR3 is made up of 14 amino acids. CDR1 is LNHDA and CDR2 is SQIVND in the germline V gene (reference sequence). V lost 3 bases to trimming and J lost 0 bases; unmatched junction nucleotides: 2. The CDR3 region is CASSMYRGSYEQYF. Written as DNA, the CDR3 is TGTGCCAGTAGTATGTACAGGGGCTCCTACGAGCAGTACTTC.

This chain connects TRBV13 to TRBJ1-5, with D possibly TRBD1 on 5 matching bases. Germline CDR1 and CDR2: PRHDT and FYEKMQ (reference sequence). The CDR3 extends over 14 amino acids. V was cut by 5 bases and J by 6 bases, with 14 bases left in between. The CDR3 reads CASSQGGAAQPQHF. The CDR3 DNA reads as TGTGCCAGCAGCCAGGGAGGGGCGGCTCAGCCCCAGCATTTT.

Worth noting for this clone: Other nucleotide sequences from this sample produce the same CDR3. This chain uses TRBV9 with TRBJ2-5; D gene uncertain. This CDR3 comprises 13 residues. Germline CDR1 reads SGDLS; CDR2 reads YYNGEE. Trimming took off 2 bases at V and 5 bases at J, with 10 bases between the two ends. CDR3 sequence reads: CASSVSPGETQYF. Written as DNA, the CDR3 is TGTGCCAGCAGCGTTAGTCCTGGGGAGACCCAGTACTTC.

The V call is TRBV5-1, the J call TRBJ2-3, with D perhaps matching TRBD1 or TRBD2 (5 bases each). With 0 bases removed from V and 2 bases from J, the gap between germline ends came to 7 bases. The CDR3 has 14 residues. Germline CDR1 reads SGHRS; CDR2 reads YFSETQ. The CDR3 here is CASSLGDPTDTQYF. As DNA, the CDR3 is TGCGCCAGCAGCTTGGGGGACCCCACAGATACGCAGTATTTT.

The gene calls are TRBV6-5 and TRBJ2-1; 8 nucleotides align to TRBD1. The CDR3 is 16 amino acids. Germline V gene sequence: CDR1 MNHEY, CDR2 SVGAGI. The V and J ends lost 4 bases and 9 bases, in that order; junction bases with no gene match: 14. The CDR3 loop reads CASSLTRTGRQTEQFF. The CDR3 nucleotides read TGTGCCAGCAGTTTGACTAGGACAGGGAGGCAAACTGAGCAGTTCTTC.

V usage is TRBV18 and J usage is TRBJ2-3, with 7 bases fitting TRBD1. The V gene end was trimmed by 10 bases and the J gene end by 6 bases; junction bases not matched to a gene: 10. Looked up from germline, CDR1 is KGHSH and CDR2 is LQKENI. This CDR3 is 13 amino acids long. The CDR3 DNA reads TGTGCCACCCAGGAAGGGGGCAAGGATACGCAGTATTTT. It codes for CATQEGGKDTQYF.

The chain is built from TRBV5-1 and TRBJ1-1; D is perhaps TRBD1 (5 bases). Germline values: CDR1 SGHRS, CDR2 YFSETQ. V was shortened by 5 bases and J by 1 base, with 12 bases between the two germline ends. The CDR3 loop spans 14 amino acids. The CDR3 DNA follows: TGCGCCAGCAGTAGAAGGGGCGGGAACACTGAAGCTTTCTTT. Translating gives CASSRRGGNTEAFF.

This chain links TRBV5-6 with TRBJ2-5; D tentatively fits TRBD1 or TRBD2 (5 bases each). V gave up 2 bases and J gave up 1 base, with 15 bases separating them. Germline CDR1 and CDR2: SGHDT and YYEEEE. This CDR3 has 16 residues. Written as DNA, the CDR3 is TGTGCCAGCAGCTTCAACGTCGGGGCCCTCCAAGAGACCCAGTACTTC. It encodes CASSFNVGALQETQYF.

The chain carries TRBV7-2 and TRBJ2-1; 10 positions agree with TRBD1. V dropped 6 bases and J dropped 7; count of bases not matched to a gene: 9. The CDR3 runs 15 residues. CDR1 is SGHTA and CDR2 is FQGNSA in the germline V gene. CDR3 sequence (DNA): TGTGCCAGCAGTTACGACAGGGGGCGAGAGAATGAGCAGTTCTTC. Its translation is CASSYDRGRENEQFF.

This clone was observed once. The CDR3 protein is CASSLRSLPFQETQYF. The CDR3 coding sequence is TGTGCCAGCAGCCTTAGATCGCTGCCGTTCCAAGAGACCCAGTACTTC. J is TRBJ2-5 and V is TRBV11-1; no definite D call. Germline values: CDR1 SGHAT, CDR2 FQDESV (reference sequence). CDR3 length: 16 amino acids. V lost 5 bases and J 1 base, leaving 17 bases between the germline ends.

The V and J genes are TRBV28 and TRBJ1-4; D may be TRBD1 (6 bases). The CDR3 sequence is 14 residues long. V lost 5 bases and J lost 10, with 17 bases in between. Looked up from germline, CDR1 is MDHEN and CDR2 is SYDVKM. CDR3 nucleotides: TGTGCCAGCAGTGCGGGACACGGTGGGGGAAAACTGTTTTTT. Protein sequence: CASSAGHGGGKLFF.

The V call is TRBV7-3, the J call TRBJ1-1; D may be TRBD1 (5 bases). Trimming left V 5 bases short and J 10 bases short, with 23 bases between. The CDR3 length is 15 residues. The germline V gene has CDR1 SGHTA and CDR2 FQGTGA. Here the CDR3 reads CASSPQAGTLEGAFF. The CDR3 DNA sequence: TGTGCCAGCAGCCCCCAGGCAGGGACCTTAGAGGGAGCTTTCTTT. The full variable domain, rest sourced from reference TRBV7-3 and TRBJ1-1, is GAGVSQTPSNKVTEKGKYVELRCDPISGHTALYWYRQSLGQGPEFLIYFQGTGAADDSGLPNDRFFAVRPEGSVSTLKIQRTERGDSAVYLCASSPQAGTLEGAFFGQGTRLTVV.

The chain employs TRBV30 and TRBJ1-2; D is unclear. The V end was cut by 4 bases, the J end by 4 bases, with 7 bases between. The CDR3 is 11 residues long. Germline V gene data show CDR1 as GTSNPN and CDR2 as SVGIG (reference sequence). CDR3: CAWTGPYGYTF. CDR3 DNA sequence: TGTGCCTGGACAGGACCCTATGGCTACACCTTC.

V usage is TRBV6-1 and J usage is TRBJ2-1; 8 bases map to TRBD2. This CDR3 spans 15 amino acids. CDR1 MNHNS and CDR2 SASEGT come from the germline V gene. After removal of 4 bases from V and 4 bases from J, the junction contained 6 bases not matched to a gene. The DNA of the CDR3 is TGTGCCAGCAGTGTGGGCGGGGGGACGTACAATGAGCAGTTCTTC. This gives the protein CASSVGGGTYNEQFF.

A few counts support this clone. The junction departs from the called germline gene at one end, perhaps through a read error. The CDR3 DNA reads as TGTGCTAGCAGCTTGAGTTCGGGGAACACCGGGGAGCTGTTTTTT. Amino acids: CASSLSSGNTGELFF. The chain is built from TRBV7-7 and TRBJ2-2; D gene unclear. The CDR3 loop spans 15 amino acids. Germline V gene sequence: CDR1 SSHAT, CDR2 FNYEAQ (reference sequence).

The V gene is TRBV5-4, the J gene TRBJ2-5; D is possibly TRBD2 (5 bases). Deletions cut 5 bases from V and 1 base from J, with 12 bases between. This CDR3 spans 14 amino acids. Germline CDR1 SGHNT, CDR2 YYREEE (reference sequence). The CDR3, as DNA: TGTGCCAGCAGTCGTAAGGACTTCCAAGAGACCCAGTACTTC. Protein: CASSRKDFQETQYF.

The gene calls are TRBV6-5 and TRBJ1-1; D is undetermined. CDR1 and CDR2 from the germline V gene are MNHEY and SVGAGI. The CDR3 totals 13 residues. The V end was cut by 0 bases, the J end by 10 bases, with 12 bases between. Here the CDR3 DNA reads TGTGCCAGCAGTTACTCTCAGGCGGTGGGAGCTTTCTTT. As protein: CASSYSQAVGAFF.

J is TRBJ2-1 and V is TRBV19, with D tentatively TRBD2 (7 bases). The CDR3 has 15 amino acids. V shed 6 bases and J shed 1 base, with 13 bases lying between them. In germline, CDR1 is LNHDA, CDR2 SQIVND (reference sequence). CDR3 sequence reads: CASRLGGGSYNEQFF. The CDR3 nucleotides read TGTGCCAGTAGATTGGGAGGGGGATCCTACAATGAGCAGTTCTTC. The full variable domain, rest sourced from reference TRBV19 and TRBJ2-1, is DGGITQSPKYLFRKEGQNVTLSCEQNLNHDAMYWYRQDPGQGLRLIYYSQIVNDFQKGDIAEGYSVSREKKESFPLTVTSAQKNPTAFYLCASRLGGGSYNEQFFGPGTRLTVL.

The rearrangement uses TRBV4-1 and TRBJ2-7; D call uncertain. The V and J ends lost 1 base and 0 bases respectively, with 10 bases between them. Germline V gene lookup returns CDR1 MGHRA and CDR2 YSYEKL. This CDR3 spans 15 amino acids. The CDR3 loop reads CASSQGQASSYEQYF. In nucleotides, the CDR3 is TGCGCCAGCAGCCAAGGGCAGGCCAGCTCCTACGAGCAGTACTTC.

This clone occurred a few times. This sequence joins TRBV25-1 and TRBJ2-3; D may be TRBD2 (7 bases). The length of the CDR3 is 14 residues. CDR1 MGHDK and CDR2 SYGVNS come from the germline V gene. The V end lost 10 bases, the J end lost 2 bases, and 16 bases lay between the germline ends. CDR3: CATNGGANTDTQYF. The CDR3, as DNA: TGTGCCACGAATGGGGGGGCCAACACAGATACGCAGTATTTT.

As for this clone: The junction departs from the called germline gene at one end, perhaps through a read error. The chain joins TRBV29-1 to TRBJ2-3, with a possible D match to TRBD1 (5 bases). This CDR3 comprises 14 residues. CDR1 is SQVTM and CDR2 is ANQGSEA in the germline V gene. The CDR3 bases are TGCAGCGGTGAAACGCAGGGCTCCGCAGATACGCAGTATTTT. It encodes CSGETQGSADTQYF.

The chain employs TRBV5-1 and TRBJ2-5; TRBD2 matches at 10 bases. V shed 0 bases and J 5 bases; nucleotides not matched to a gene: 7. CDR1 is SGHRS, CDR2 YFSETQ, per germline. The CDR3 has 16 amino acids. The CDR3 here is CASSLVIAGGGETQYF. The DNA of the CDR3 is TGCGCCAGCAGCTTGGTAATAGCGGGAGGTGGGGAGACCCAGTACTTC.

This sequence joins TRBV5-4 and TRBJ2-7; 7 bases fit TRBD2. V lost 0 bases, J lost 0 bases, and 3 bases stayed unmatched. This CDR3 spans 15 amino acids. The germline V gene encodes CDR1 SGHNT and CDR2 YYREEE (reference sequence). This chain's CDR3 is CASSLGGDYSYEQYF. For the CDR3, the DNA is TGTGCCAGCAGCTTGGGAGGGGACTACTCCTACGAGCAGTACTTC.

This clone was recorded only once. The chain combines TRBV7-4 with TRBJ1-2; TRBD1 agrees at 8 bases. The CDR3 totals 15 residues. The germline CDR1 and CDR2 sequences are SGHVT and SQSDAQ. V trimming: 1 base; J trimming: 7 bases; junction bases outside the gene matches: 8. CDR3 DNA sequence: TGTGCCAGCAGCTTAGGTGAGGACAGGGCCCCTGGCTACACCTTC. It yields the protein CASSLGEDRAPGYTF.

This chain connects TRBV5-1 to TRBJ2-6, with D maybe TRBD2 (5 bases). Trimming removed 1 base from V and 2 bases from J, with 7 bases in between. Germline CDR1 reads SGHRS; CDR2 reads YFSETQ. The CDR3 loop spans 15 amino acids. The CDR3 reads CASSLSSAGANVLTF. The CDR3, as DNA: TGCGCCAGCAGCTTGAGTAGCGCTGGGGCCAACGTCCTGACTTTC.

The CDR3, as DNA: TGTGCCAGCAGCGCGGTCTTGGGGGAGCAGTACTTC. It specifies CASSAVLGEQYF. The rearrangement uses TRBV7-7 and TRBJ2-5; D is tentatively TRBD1 or TRBD2 (5 bases each). Germline V gene lookup returns CDR1 SSHAT and CDR2 FNYEAQ (reference sequence). V lost 5 bases to trimming and J lost 11 bases, with 15 bases between them. There are 12 residues in the CDR3. The whole variable domain, filled in from reference TRBV7-7 and TRBJ2-5, reads GAGVSQSPRYKVTKRGQDVTLRCDPISSHATLYWYQQALGQGPEFLTYFNYEAQPDKSGLPSDRFSAERPEGSISTLTIQRTEQRDSAMYRCASSAVLGEQYFGPGTRLLVL.

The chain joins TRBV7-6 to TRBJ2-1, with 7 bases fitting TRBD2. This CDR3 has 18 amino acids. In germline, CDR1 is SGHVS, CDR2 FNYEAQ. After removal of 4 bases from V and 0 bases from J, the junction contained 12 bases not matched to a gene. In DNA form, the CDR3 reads TGTGCCAGCAGCTCCACAGGTTCGGGGGGACGCTCCTACAATGAGCAGTTCTTC. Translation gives CASSSTGSGGRSYNEQFF.